The 16 T cell receptor beta chains below all came from one sample that was sequenced in a study of preoperative IRX-2 immunotherapy in early breast cancer. Treatment given: preoperative locoregional IRX-2 cytokine immunotherapy. The method was immunoSEQ multiplex PCR; TCRdb's version includes in-frame clones alone and lacks a portion of them. Among tens of thousands of clones listed, around 92% were seen once. The source was tumor tissue, collected after IRX-2 immunotherapy. The source of these receptors is a human donor with breast cancer.

This chain links TRBV11-3 with TRBJ2-6; TRBD1 matches at 10 bases. CDR3 length: 16 residues. Germline V CDR1 and CDR2: SGHNT, YENEEA. Trimming cost V 3 bases and J 5 bases; bases outside gene matches: 4. Here the CDR3 reads CASSFRQGARANVLTF. For the CDR3, the DNA is TGTGCCAGCAGCTTCCGACAGGGGGCTCGGGCCAACGTCCTGACTTTC. Variable domain in full (rest from reference TRBV11-3 and TRBJ2-6): EAGVVQSPRYKIIEKKQPVAFWCNPISGHNTLYWYLQNLGQGPELLIRYENEEAVDDSQLPKDRFSAERLKGVDSTLKIQPAELGDSAVYLCASSFRQGARANVLTFGAGSRLTVL.

The chain links TRBV11-3 to TRBJ1-5; maybe TRBD1 (5 bases). V shed 1 base and J shed 7 bases, with 11 bases lying between them. This CDR3 region has 14 residues. Germline assignment: CDR1 SGHNT and CDR2 YENEEA. CDR3 in DNA: TGTGCCAGCAGCTTAGTAGGGGAACGGCAGCCCCAGCATTTT. Translated: CASSLVGERQPQHF.

The chain carries TRBV28 and TRBJ1-1; D unclear. Germline V CDR1 and CDR2: MDHEN, SYDVKM. This CDR3 is built from 12 residues. V shed 6 bases and J shed 1 base, with 6 bases lying between them. Here the CDR3 DNA reads TGTGCCAGCAGACTACAGAACACTGAAGCTTTCTTT. Translation gives CASRLQNTEAFF.

The chain links TRBV6-8 to TRBJ2-7; tentative D call: TRBD1 (6 bases). Germline CDR1 MNHGY, CDR2 SAAAGT. The CDR3 contains 15 residues. The V end lost 5 bases, the J end lost 0 bases, and 14 bases lay between the germline ends. CDR3 sequence reads: CASSPKQDSSYEQYV. In DNA, the CDR3 is TGTGCCAGCAGTCCCAAGCAGGACAGCTCCTACGAGCAGTACGTC.

J is TRBJ1-1 and V is TRBV1. TRBV1 is reported as a pseudogene. This CDR3 is 14 amino acids long. This CDR3 is CASSQGRGASEAFF. The CDR3 bases are TGCGCCAGCAGCCAAGGGCGGGGCGCTTCTGAAGCTTTCTTT.

This clone was seen more than once but under ten times. The V and J genes are TRBV6-8 and TRBJ2-1, with D hard to call. V lost 4 bases and J lost 2, with 6 bases in between. The CDR3 covers 13 residues. Germline V gene sequence: CDR1 MNHGY, CDR2 SAAAGT. CDR3 coding DNA: TGTGCCAGCAGTTCGGTCCCCTACAATGAGCAGTTCTTC. Its translation: CASSSVPYNEQFF.

V gene TRBV5-1 combines with J gene TRBJ1-3, with D maybe TRBD1 (5 bases). CDR3 length equals 14 residues. Looked up from germline, CDR1 is SGHRS and CDR2 is YFSETQ. V gave up 4 bases and J gave up 0 bases, with 8 bases separating them. The CDR3 nucleotides read TGCGCCAGCAGCACAGGCTACTCTGGAAACACCATATATTTT. Amino acids: CASSTGYSGNTIYF.

The chain uses TRBV28 and TRBJ1-5; D is undetermined. This CDR3 is built from 15 residues. Deletions cut 6 bases from V and 4 bases from J, with 16 bases between. Germline lookup yields CDR1 MDHEN and CDR2 SYDVKM. CDR3 DNA: TGTGCCAGCAGATCGAGACGCCAGTGGAATCAGCCCCAGCATTTT. Translation: CASRSRRQWNQPQHF. Filled out from reference TRBV28 and TRBJ1-5, the complete variable domain reads DVKVTQSSRYLVKRTGEKVFLECVQDMDHENMFWYRQDPGLGLRLIYFSYDVKMKEKGDIPEGYSVSREKKERFSLILESASTNQTSMYLCASRSRRQWNQPQHFGDGTRLSIL.

This rearrangement joins TRBV7-4 to TRBJ1-2; D is uncertain. There are 14 residues in the CDR3. V was shortened by 1 base and J by 8 bases, with 14 bases between the two germline ends. Germline CDR1 SGHVT, CDR2 SQSDAQ. The CDR3, as DNA: TGTGCCAGCAGCTTAGATCCTTTGGAGGTGGGCTACACCTTC. Translated: CASSLDPLEVGYTF. The entire variable domain, with the rest obtained from reference TRBV7-4 and TRBJ1-2, is as follows: GAGVSQSPRYKVAKRGRDVALRCDSISGHVTLYWYRQTLGQGSEVLTYSQSDAQRDKSGRPSGRFSAERPERSVSTLKIQRTEQGDSAVYLCASSLDPLEVGYTFGSGTRLTVV.

This sequence joins TRBV6-8 and TRBJ2-1; possible D gene TRBD1, 5 bases. Trimming took 5 bases from V and 5 from J, leaving 19 bases between them. CDR3 size: 16 residues. CDR1 and CDR2 (germline): MNHGY, SAAAGT. The CDR3, as DNA: TGTGCCAGCAGTGGGGCCAGTCATAACAGGAACAATGAGCAGTTCTTC. It encodes CASSGASHNRNNEQFF.

The chain has TRBV6-8 and TRBJ1-2, with D possibly being TRBD1 (6 bases). This CDR3 region has 14 residues. Trimming left V 5 bases short and J 8 bases short, with 18 bases between. The germline V gene has CDR1 MNHGY and CDR2 SAAAGT. This CDR3 is CASSPAHRADGYTF. CDR3 nucleotide sequence: TGTGCCAGCAGTCCCGCCCACAGGGCCGACGGCTACACCTTC.

The chain has TRBV11-3 and TRBJ2-6; TRBD1 matches 7 bases. Germline values: CDR1 SGHNT, CDR2 YENEEA. The CDR3 spans 17 residues. V dropped 5 bases and J dropped 3; count of bases not matched to a gene: 10. CDR3 DNA: TGTGCCAGCAGCCGAACCGCAGGGGGTGGTGGGGCCAACGTCCTGACTTTC. Translated, it gives CASSRTAGGGGANVLTF.

The chain uses TRBV11-3 and TRBJ2-1; the match to TRBD2 covers 10 bases. CDR1 SGHNT and CDR2 YENEEA come from the germline V gene. The CDR3 runs 15 residues. With 3 bases clipped from V and 3 bases from J, the junction kept 2 bases outside the gene matches. The CDR3 is CASSFIAGGYNEQFF. DNA of the CDR3: TGTGCCAGCAGCTTTATAGCGGGAGGCTACAATGAGCAGTTCTTC. Together with reference TRBV11-3 and TRBJ2-1, the CDR3 gives the full variable domain: EAGVVQSPRYKIIEKKQPVAFWCNPISGHNTLYWYLQNLGQGPELLIRYENEEAVDDSQLPKDRFSAERLKGVDSTLKIQPAELGDSAVYLCASSFIAGGYNEQFFGPGTRLTVL.

This clone appeared a single time. The CDR3 reads CASSLAGGTDTQYF. CDR3 nucleotides: TGCGCCAGCAGCTTGGCTGGGGGCACAGATACGCAGTATTTT. The gene calls are TRBV5-1 and TRBJ2-3; D unresolved. V gave up 0 bases and J gave up 1 base, with 6 bases separating them. This CDR3 is 14 amino acids long. Per germline, CDR1 SGHRS and CDR2 YFSETQ.

This chain connects TRBV28 to TRBJ1-2; 8 bases align to TRBD1. This CDR3 region has 14 residues. V shed 5 bases, J shed 1 base, and the junction held 3 bases outside the gene matches. The V gene's germline CDR1 is MDHEN and CDR2 SYDVKM. The CDR3 here is CASSVDRGNYGYTF. In DNA, the CDR3 is TGTGCCAGCAGTGTAGACAGGGGTAACTATGGCTACACCTTC.

The genes are TRBV6-8 and TRBJ1-5, with TRBD1 matching over 8 bases. The germline CDR1 and CDR2 sequences are MNHGY and SAAAGT. The CDR3 spans 14 residues. With 4 bases clipped from V and 9 bases from J, the junction kept 8 bases outside the gene matches. The CDR3 DNA reads as TGTGCCAGCAGTTCTAACAGGGGGGATTGGCCCCAGCATTTT. Its protein product is CASSSNRGDWPQHF.